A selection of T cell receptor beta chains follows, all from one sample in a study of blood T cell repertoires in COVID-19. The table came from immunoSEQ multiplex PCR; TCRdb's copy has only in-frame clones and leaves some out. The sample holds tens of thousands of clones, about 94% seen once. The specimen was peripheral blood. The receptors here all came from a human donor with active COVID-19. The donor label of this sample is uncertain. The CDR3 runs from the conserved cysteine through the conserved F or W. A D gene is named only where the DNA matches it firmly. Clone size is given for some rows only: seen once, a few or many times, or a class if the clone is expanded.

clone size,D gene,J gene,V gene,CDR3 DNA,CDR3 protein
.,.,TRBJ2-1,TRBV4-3,TGCGCCAGCAGCCAAACAGCCTCCTACAATGAGCAGTTCTTC,CASSQTASYNEQFF
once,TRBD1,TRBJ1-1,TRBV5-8,TGTGCCAGCAGCACAGGGGTGAGAGACACTGAAGCTTTCTTT,CASSTGVRDTEAFF
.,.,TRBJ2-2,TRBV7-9,TGTGCCAGCAGCCGGAGCGGAAACACCGGGGAGCTGTTTTTT,CASSRSGNTGELFF
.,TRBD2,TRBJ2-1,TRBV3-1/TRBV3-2,TGTGCCAGCAGCCCGGGGGGACTAGGGTACAATGAGCAGTTCTTC,CASSPGGLGYNEQFF
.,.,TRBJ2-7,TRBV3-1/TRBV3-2,TGTGCCAGCAGCCGACAGGAGGACTCCTACGAGCAGTACTTC,CASSRQEDSYEQYF
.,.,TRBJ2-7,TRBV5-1,TGCGCCAGCAGCAAAAGGACAGATAACTCCTACGAGCAGTACTTC,CASSKRTDNSYEQYF
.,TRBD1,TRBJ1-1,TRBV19,TGTGCCAGTAGTATAGGCTTGGCAGGGGGCTCGGGTTCGGCTTTCTTT,CASSIGLAGGSGSAFF
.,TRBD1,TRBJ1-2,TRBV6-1,TGTGCCAGCAGTGAAGGGACAGGTTCGGTCAATTATGGCTACACCTTC,CASSEGTGSVNYGYTF
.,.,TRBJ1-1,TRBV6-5,TGTGCCAGCAGTAACTACAGGGTGAACACTGAAGCTTTCTTT,CASSNYRVNTEAFF
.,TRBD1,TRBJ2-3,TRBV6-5,TGTGCCAGCAGCAGACAGGGAACAGATACGCAGTATTTT,CASSRQGTDTQYF
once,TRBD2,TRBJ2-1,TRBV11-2,TGTGCCAGCAGATTTAGCACCGGGACTAGCGGGAATGAGCAGTTCTTC,CASRFSTGTSGNEQFF
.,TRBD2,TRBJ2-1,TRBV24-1,TGTGCCACCAGCCAAACTAGCGGGAGCTACAATGAGCAGTTCTTC,CATSQTSGSYNEQFF
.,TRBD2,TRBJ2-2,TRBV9,TGTGCCAGCAGCTCGGGACTACTCACCGGGGAGCTGTTTTTT,CASSSGLLTGELFF
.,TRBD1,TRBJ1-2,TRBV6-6,TGTGCCAGCAGTGACCAGGGGGTTTGGGGCTACACCTTC,CASSDQGVWGYTF
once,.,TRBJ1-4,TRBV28,TGTGCCAGCAGTTCCAGGGGAGGGAGTGAAAAACTGTTTTTT,CASSSRGGSEKLFF
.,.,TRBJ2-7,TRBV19,TGTGCCAGTAGTATAGCAGGGGCCAACGAGCAGTACTTC,CASSIAGANEQYF
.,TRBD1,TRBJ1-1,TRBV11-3,TGTGCCAGCAGCGCGCGGACAGGGTCTTTTGAAGCTTTCTTT,CASSARTGSFEAFF
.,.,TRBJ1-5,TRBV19,TGTGCCAGTAGCCGAGGACAAGATCAGCCCCAGCATTTT,CASSRGQDQPQHF
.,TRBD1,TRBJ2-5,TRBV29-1,TGCAGCGTGGAGGACAGGGGGAAGACCCAGTACTTC,CSVEDRGKTQYF
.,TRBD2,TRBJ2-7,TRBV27,TGTGCCAGCAGTTTATCTAGCGGGAGTCCCTACGAGCAGTACTTC,CASSLSSGSPYEQYF
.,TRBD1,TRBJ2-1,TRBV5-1,TGCGCCAGCAGCCTCGCGGGACAGGGGCAAAATGAGCAGTTCTTC,CASSLAGQGQNEQFF
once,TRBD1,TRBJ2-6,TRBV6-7,TGTGCCAGCAGTACGGGACAGACACCTGGGGCCAACGTCCTGACTTTC,CASSTGQTPGANVLTF
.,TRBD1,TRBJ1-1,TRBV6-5,TGTGCCAGCAGGAAGACAGGGTCGGGCACTGAAGCTTTCTTT,CASRKTGSGTEAFF
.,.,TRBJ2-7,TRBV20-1,TGCAGTGCTAGCAGCGAGTACGAGCAGTACTTC,CSASSEYEQYF
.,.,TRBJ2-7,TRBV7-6,TGTGCCAGCAGCCCCCGGGACTCAACCTACGAGCAGTACTTC,CASSPRDSTYEQYF
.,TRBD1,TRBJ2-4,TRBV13,TGTGCCAGCAGCTTGGGACAGGGTGGCCCCAAAAACATTCAGTACTTC,CASSLGQGGPKNIQYF
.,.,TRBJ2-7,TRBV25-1,TGTGCCAGCTATGCCCGGGGGGAGCAGTACTTC,CASYARGEQYF
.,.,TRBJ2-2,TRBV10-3,TGTGCCATTCGTACCGGGTCCACCACCGGGGAGCTGTTTTTT,CAIRTGSTTGELFF
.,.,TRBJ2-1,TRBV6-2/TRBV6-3,TGTGCCAGCAGTTACCTCGCAGGGCAATACAATGAGCAGTTCTTC,CASSYLAGQYNEQFF
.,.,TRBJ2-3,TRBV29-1,TGCAGCGTCCGAGGGCATCGGCAAACCCCAGATACGCAGTATTTT,CSVRGHRQTPDTQYF
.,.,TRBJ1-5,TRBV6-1,TGTGCCAGCAGTGAAGCGTTCCATAGCAATCAGCCCCAGCATTTT,CASSEAFHSNQPQHF
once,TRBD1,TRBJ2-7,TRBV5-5,TGTGCCAGCAGTCATGAACTACAGGGGTCATACGAGCAGTACTTC,CASSHELQGSYEQYF
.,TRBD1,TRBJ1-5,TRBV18,TGTGCCAGCTCACCTAATTCAGGGGGTACAATCAAGCCCCAGCATTTT,CASSPNSGGTIKPQHF
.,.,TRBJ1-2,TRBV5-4,TGTGCCAGCAGCTTGGCCTCAAATCGGGGGATCTATGGCTACACCTTC,CASSLASNRGIYGYTF
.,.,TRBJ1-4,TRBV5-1,TGCGCCAGCAGCCTACCGCGGGGGTCCGCCGCGGGGAATGAAAAACTGTTTTTT,CASSLPRGSAAGNEKLFF
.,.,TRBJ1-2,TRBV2,TGTGCCAGCAGTGAAACGCATGGAGTGAGTGGCTACACCTTC,CASSETHGVSGYTF
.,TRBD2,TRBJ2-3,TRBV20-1,TGCAGTGCTAGTTTCCCGGGACTAGCGGGAGGAAGGACAGATACGCAGTATTTT,CSASFPGLAGGRTDTQYF
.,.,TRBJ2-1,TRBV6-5,TGTGCCAGCAGTTTAGCGGCTCGCGCTGTAGATGAGCAGTTCTTC,CASSLAARAVDEQFF
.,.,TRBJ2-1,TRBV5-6,TGTGCCAGCAGCTTGAAGGGGGTGAATGAGCAGTTCTTC,CASSLKGVNEQFF
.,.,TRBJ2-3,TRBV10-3,TGTGCCATCAGTGAGTCGGCGGGCCGCACAGATACGCAGTATTTT,CAISESAGRTDTQYF
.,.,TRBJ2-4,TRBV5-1,TGCGCCAGCAGCCTAGGAGAGGCCAAAAACATTCAGTACTTC,CASSLGEAKNIQYF
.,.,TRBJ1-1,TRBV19,TGTGCCAGTATTCCTGAAGGGGAGGACACTGAAGCTTTCTTT,CASIPEGEDTEAFF
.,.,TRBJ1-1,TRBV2,TGTGCCAGCAGTGAAAAGCGGTTAGGGACTGAAGCTTTCTTT,CASSEKRLGTEAFF
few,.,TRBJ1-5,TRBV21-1,TGTGCCAGCAGCAAAGGGACAGACAATAGCAATCAGCCCCAGCATTTT,CASSKGTDNSNQPQHF
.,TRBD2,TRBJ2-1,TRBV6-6,TGTGCCAGCAGTTACGGGACTAGCGGGAGTGATGAGCAGTTCTTC,CASSYGTSGSDEQFF
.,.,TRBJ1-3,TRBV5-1,TGCGCCAGCAGTGGGGGGACCTCTGGAAACACCATATATTTT,CASSGGTSGNTIYF
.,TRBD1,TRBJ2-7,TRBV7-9,TGTGCCAGCAGCTACGGGGACAGGGGAGGCTACGAGCAGTACTTC,CASSYGDRGGYEQYF
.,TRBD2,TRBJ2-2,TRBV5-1,TGCGCCAGCAGCCTAGCGGGGAACACCGGGGAGCTGTTTTTT,CASSLAGNTGELFF